This T cell receptor beta chain derives from a study of control samples from healthy donors and cancer patients. Trimming removed 3 bases from V and 6 bases from J, with 21 bases in between. The CDR3 runs 16 residues. The V gene's germline CDR1 is LNHDA and CDR2 SQIVND (reference sequence). Clones were read by immunoSEQ multiplex PCR, and TCRdb kept only the in-frame ones, dropping some. Among tens of thousands of clones listed, around nine tenths were seen once. The source of this sequence is a man younger than 40 with colorectal cancer. This rearrangement joins TRBV19 to TRBJ2-7; TRBD1 is a possible D gene (5 bases). The sample was PBMCs. The CDR3 sequence is CASSMGLTATAGEQYF. For the CDR3, the DNA is TGTGCCAGTAGTATGGGGCTTACGGCGACAGCAGGCGAGCAGTACTTC.